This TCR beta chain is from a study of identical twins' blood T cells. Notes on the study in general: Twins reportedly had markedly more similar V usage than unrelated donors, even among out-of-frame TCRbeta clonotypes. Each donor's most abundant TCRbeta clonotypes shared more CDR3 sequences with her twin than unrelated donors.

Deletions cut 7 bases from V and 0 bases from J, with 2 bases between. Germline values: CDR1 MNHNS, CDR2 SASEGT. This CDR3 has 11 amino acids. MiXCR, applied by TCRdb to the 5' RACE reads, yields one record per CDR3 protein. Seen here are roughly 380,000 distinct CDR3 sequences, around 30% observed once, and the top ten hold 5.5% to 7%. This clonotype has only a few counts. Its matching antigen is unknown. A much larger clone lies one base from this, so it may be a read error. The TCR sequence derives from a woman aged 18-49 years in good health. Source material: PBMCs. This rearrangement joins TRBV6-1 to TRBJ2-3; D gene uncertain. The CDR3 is CASMSTDTQYF. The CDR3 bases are TGTGCCAGCATGAGCACAGATACGCAGTATTTT.